A single sample is the source of the 32 T cell receptor beta chains below, sequenced in a study of cytomegalovirus exposure and HLA in healthy donors. In the PCR, 60 Vbeta and 13 Jbeta primers were used. Assay used: immunoSEQ multiplex PCR; TCRdb lists only in-frame clones, some missing. The data show roughly 180,000 clones, with 76% seen just once and 0.7% to 0.85% held by the top ten. The sequenced sample consisted of PBMCs. These receptor sequences come from a female donor in good health and CMV-seronegative.

The V call is TRBV5-4, the J call TRBJ2-5, with TRBD1 matching over 10 bases. V trimming: 2 bases; J trimming: 4 bases; junction bases outside the gene matches: 5. The CDR3 covers 15 residues. Germline V gives CDR1 SGHNT, CDR2 YYREEE (reference sequence). The CDR3 is CASSFRTGGAETQYF. CDR3 coding DNA: TGTGCCAGCAGCTTTAGGACAGGGGGGGCAGAGACCCAGTACTTC.

The V gene is TRBV7-2, the J gene TRBJ1-1, with D possibly being TRBD1 (6 bases). Trimming removed 5 bases from V and 10 bases from J, with 17 bases in between. This CDR3 contains 13 residues. CDR1 and CDR2 (germline): SGHTA, FQGNSA. CDR3 loop: CASSPLQGTGAFF. In DNA, the CDR3 is TGTGCCAGCAGCCCCTTACAGGGTACCGGAGCTTTCTTT.

This clone was recorded once. This chain connects TRBV5-4 to TRBJ1-4; D uncertain. The CDR3 is made up of 13 amino acids. Trimming removed 3 bases at V and 4 bases at J, with 7 bases between. Germline CDR1 reads SGHNT; CDR2 reads YYREEE (reference sequence). CDR3 coding DNA: TGTGCCAGCAGCTCGACGGGTAATGAAAAACTGTTTTTT. Encoded protein: CASSSTGNEKLFF. The variable domain in full, with the rest retrieved from reference TRBV5-4 and TRBJ1-4, is ETGVTQSPTHLIKTRGQQVTLRCSSQSGHNTVSWYQQALGQGPQFIFQYYREEENGRGNFPPRFSGLQFPNYSSELNVNALELDDSALYLCASSSTGNEKLFFGSGTQLSVL.

The genes are TRBV19 and TRBJ2-3, with D hard to call. This CDR3 spans 13 amino acids. CDR1 and CDR2 (germline): LNHDA, SQIVND (reference sequence). Trimming cost V 4 bases and J 2 bases, with 7 bases left between them. The CDR3 here is CASSTEVTDTQYF. The DNA for the CDR3 is TGTGCCAGTAGTACCGAGGTCACAGATACGCAGTATTTT.

The V and J genes are TRBV25-1 and TRBJ1-4, with D possibly matching TRBD1 (5 bases). The CDR3 length is 15 residues. From germline, CDR1 is MGHDK and CDR2 SYGVNS. Trimming left V 3 bases short and J 2 bases short, with 10 bases between. CDR3 nucleotide sequence: TGTGCCAGCAGTGACTGGGGGGTGACTAATGAAAAACTGTTTTTT. This codes for CASSDWGVTNEKLFF.

The chain has TRBV4-2 and TRBJ1-3; TRBD1 agrees at 7 bases. The ends lost 0 bases at V and 5 bases at J; junction bases unmatched: 4. Germline V gene lookup returns CDR1 LGHNA and CDR2 YNFKEQ. The CDR3 totals 15 residues. CDR3 in DNA: TGTGCCAGCAGCCAAGAGGGGGGACAGAGAAACACCATATATTTT. Amino acid sequence: CASSQEGGQRNTIYF.

The J gene is TRBJ2-7, the V gene TRBV6-1, with no clear D. V gave up 0 bases and J gave up 3 bases, with 6 bases separating them. Germline loops: CDR1 MNHNS, CDR2 SASEGT. The CDR3 totals 13 residues. In nucleotides, the CDR3 is TGTGCCAGCAGTGAAGCGCGGAGCTACGAGCAGTACTTC. Translated: CASSEARSYEQYF.

This clone was counted once. The chain couples TRBV2 to TRBJ2-5, with a possible D match to TRBD2 (6 bases). This CDR3 is 14 amino acids long. In germline, CDR1 is SNHLY, CDR2 FYNNEI. Trimming removed 4 bases at V and 7 bases at J, with 16 bases between. DNA for the CDR3: TGTGCCAGCAGTGGGGGACTTGCCTCGTGGACCCAGTACTTC. Translation gives CASSGGLASWTQYF.

This clone was found once. This rearrangement joins TRBV19 to TRBJ1-6; TRBD1 aligns across 10 bases. The germline CDR1 and CDR2 sequences are LNHDA and SQIVND (reference sequence). V shed 5 bases, J shed 7 bases, and the junction held 8 bases outside the gene matches. The CDR3 runs 16 residues. CDR3 sequence (DNA): TGTGCCAGTAGTGAGACAGGGGGCGGAGGGAATTCACCCCTCCACTTT. Its translation: CASSETGGGGNSPLHF.

The V call is TRBV7-2, the J call TRBJ1-2; maybe TRBD1 (5 bases). This CDR3 is built from 13 residues. Trimming removed 2 bases from V and 7 bases from J, with 11 bases in between. Germline lookup yields CDR1 SGHTA and CDR2 FQGNSA. CDR3 DNA: TGTGCCAGCAGCTTACAGGGAACCGGTGGCTACACCTTC. Protein sequence: CASSLQGTGGYTF.

V gene TRBV6-6 combines with J gene TRBJ2-5, with 8 bases identical to TRBD1. The end of the DNA fits TRBJ2-7 better, so the J call may be wrong. The CDR3 consists of 15 residues. Germline V lookup: CDR1 MNHNY, CDR2 SVGAGI (reference sequence). CDR3 coding DNA: TGTGCCAGCAGTTACGATGGACAGGGTGACTACGAGCAGTACTTC. Protein: CASSYDGQGDYEQYF.

The chain employs TRBV10-2 and TRBJ2-5; TRBD2 might be the D (7 bases). CDR1 is WSHSY, CDR2 SAAADI, per germline. The CDR3 contains 13 residues. Trimming cost V 11 bases and J 5 bases, with 18 bases left between them. The CDR3, as DNA: TGCGCCGGAGGATCCGGGGGGCCCGAGACCCAGTACTTC. As protein: CAGGSGGPETQYF.

This clone was picked up a small number of times. The chain has TRBV4-3 and TRBJ2-3; D is perhaps TRBD2 (5 bases). The CDR3 covers 13 residues. Germline V gives CDR1 LGHNA, CDR2 YSLEER. Trimming took 0 bases from V and 6 from J, leaving 7 bases between them. This CDR3 is CASSQDRRDTQYF. CDR3 DNA: TGCGCCAGCAGCCAAGATCGGAGGGATACGCAGTATTTT.

This clone turned up a few times. The V gene is TRBV6-4, the J gene TRBJ2-2, with a weak D call TRBD1 (6 bases). The V gene lost 3 bases and the J gene lost 6 bases, with 11 bases spanning the gap. Germline CDR1 reads MRHNA; CDR2 reads SNTAGT. This CDR3 spans 14 amino acids. In DNA, the CDR3 is TGTGCCAGCAGTGAGGACAGTAGCGCCGGGGAGCTGTTTTTT. This encodes CASSEDSSAGELFF.

This clone was recorded once. This chain links TRBV28 with TRBJ1-5; D is ambiguous. CDR3 length: 14 residues. CDR1 and CDR2 from the germline V gene are MDHEN and SYDVKM. Trimming removed 6 bases from V and 6 bases from J, with 15 bases in between. CDR3 DNA sequence: TGTGCCAGCAGCCGGTCAGGAGGAAGTCAGCCCCAGCATTTT. Amino acids: CASSRSGGSQPQHF.

The chain uses TRBV28 and TRBJ2-7; no definite D call. This CDR3 region has 14 residues. CDR1 MDHEN and CDR2 SYDVKM come from the germline V gene. Trimming shortened V by 5 bases and J by 5 bases, and 16 bases separated the two germline ends. DNA for the CDR3: TGTGCCAGCAGTGGCCCGGGTCGTCTCCACGAGCAGTACTTC. Its protein is CASSGPGRLHEQYF.

The chain links TRBV5-1 to TRBJ2-2; the D gene is possibly TRBD2 (6 bases). V lost 6 bases and J lost 1, with 10 bases in between. The length of the CDR3 is 14 residues. CDR1 SGHRS and CDR2 YFSETQ come from the germline V gene. The CDR3 spells CASKEGRNTGELFF. CDR3 DNA sequence: TGCGCCAGCAAGGAGGGACGGAACACCGGGGAGCTGTTTTTT.

The chain recombines TRBV7-3 with TRBJ2-3, with D possibly TRBD1 on 6 matching bases. V lost 5 bases and J lost 1, with 13 bases in between. CDR1 is SGHTA and CDR2 is FQGTGA in the germline V gene. This CDR3 is built from 15 residues. The CDR3 sequence is CASSPGQGRTDTQYF. The CDR3 region has the DNA TGTGCCAGCAGCCCAGGGCAGGGGCGCACAGATACGCAGTATTTT.

In this sample, this clone turned up a few times. V gene TRBV5-8 combines with J gene TRBJ1-2; D may be TRBD1 (5 bases). CDR1 and CDR2 from the germline V gene are SGHTS and YDEGEE. V gave up 4 bases and J gave up 3 bases, with 10 bases separating them. This CDR3 is built from 13 residues. The DNA for the CDR3 is TGTGCCAGCAGCCCAGGGCCCTACTATGGCTACACCTTC. Translating gives CASSPGPYYGYTF.

The genes are TRBV6-1 and TRBJ2-7; 10 bases are a match to TRBD1. The CDR3 is 13 residues long. The V gene's germline CDR1 is MNHNS and CDR2 SASEGT. V lost 1 base and J lost 11; bases outside the gene matches: 5. CDR3 sequence (DNA): TGTGCCAGCAGTGAAGGGACAGGGGGTGGCGAGTACTTC. It yields the protein CASSEGTGGGEYF.

Remarks on this clone: Its ends do not fully match the called genes, so a read error is possible. V and J are TRBV2 and TRBJ2-4; D unresolved. This CDR3 is built from 14 residues. The germline V gene has CDR1 SNHLY and CDR2 FYNNEI. CDR3 protein: CASSEALVAPTRDF. The CDR3 bases are TGTGCCAGCAGTGAAGCGCTGGTGGCCCCCACTCGGGACTTC.

This rearrangement joins TRBV11-2 to TRBJ2-3; 11 bases align to TRBD2. CDR1 and CDR2 (germline): SGHAT, FQNNGV. This CDR3 spans 16 amino acids. Trimming removed 1 base from V and 3 bases from J; junction bases left unmatched: 3. The CDR3 protein is CASSLGTSGRTDTQYF. The CDR3 DNA sequence: TGTGCCAGCAGCTTAGGAACTAGCGGGAGAACAGATACGCAGTATTTT.

CDR3 residues: CASSSTGDHNYGYTF. The DNA of the CDR3 is TGCGCCAGCAGCTCGACAGGGGACCACAACTATGGCTACACCTTC. V gene TRBV5-1 combines with J gene TRBJ1-2, with 8 bases lining up with TRBD1. Germline-derived CDR1 and CDR2 are SGHRS and YFSETQ. This CDR3 has 15 residues. V lost 3 bases, J lost 2 bases, and 6 bases stayed unmatched.

A single count supports this clone. This chain connects TRBV9 to TRBJ2-3, with D tentatively TRBD1 (6 bases). Germline CDR1 SGDLS, CDR2 YYNGEE. Trimming removed 4 bases at V and 6 bases at J, with 21 bases between. The CDR3 has 16 amino acids. Here the CDR3 reads CASSPTGPTGMDTQYF. In DNA, the CDR3 is TGTGCCAGCAGCCCCACCGGGCCCACAGGGATGGATACGCAGTATTTT.

The chain recombines TRBV7-8 with TRBJ1-5; D is unclear. Deletions cut 4 bases from V and 1 base from J, with 14 bases between. The CDR3 is 16 residues long. CDR1 is SGHVS and CDR2 is FQNEAQ in the germline V gene. The CDR3 DNA sequence: TGTGCCAGCAGCTCGAGGGAGGGTCGGAGCAATCAGCCCCAGCATTTT. Its protein product is CASSSREGRSNQPQHF. Full variable domain (remainder filled in from reference TRBV7-8 and TRBJ1-5): GAGVSQSPRYKVAKRGQDVALRCDPISGHVSLFWYQQALGQGPEFLTYFQNEAQLDKSGLPSDRFFAERPEGSVSTLKIQRTQQEDSAVYLCASSSREGRSNQPQHFGDGTRLSIL.

The table lists this clone with a count of one. This chain links TRBV19 with TRBJ2-2, with 10 bases lining up with TRBD1. V was clipped by 7 bases and J by 4 bases; unmatched bases: 9. The CDR3 contains 16 residues. Germline loops: CDR1 LNHDA, CDR2 SQIVND (reference sequence). This CDR3 is CASTLVGQGTTGELFF. The CDR3 DNA reads TGTGCCAGTACCCTTGTGGGACAGGGGACCACCGGGGAGCTGTTTTTT.

The chain joins TRBV5-1 to TRBJ2-5, with 8 bases lining up with TRBD1. Looked up from germline, CDR1 is SGHRS and CDR2 is YFSETQ. The length of the CDR3 is 13 residues. V lost 4 bases and J lost 3; bases outside the gene matches: 2. The CDR3 nucleotides read TGCGCCAGCAGCCCGGACAGGGAAGAGACCCAGTACTTC. Amino acids: CASSPDREETQYF. Combining the CDR3 with reference TRBV5-1 and TRBJ2-5 gives the whole variable domain KAGVTQTPRYLIKTRGQQVTLSCSPISGHRSVSWYQQTPGQGLQFLFEYFSETQRNKGNFPGRFSGRQFSNSRSEMNVSTLELGDSALYLCASSPDREETQYFGPGTRLLVL.

This clone has a handful of counts. This chain's CDR3 is CASSLALAGVADTQYF. The CDR3 DNA reads TGTGCCAGCAGCTTAGCCCTAGCGGGGGTCGCAGATACGCAGTATTTT. The rearrangement links TRBV7-9 to TRBJ2-3, with TRBD2 identical over 10 bases. The germline CDR1 and CDR2 sequences are SEHNR and FQNEAQ (reference sequence). The ends lost 0 bases at V and 4 bases at J; junction bases unmatched: 4. CDR3 length: 16 amino acids.

The CDR3 here is CASSEGNTEAFF. CDR3 DNA sequence: TGTGCCAGCAGTGAGGGGAACACTGAAGCTTTCTTT. The chain employs TRBV6-5 and TRBJ1-1; unclear D gene. The germline gives CDR1 MNHEY, CDR2 SVGAGI. The CDR3 runs 12 residues. V lost 5 bases and J 1 base, leaving 5 bases between the germline ends.

As for this clone: The same CDR3 is also encoded by other DNA sequences in this sample. V and J are TRBV30 and TRBJ2-7; TRBD1 might be the D (6 bases). The germline gives CDR1 GTSNPN, CDR2 SVGIG (reference sequence). The V end lost 2 bases, the J end lost 7 bases, and 9 bases lay between the germline ends. The CDR3 is 11 amino acids. CDR3 nucleotides: TGTGCCTGGAGTAGGGGGAATGAGCAGTACTTC. This translates into CAWSRGNEQYF.

The chain employs TRBV28 and TRBJ2-7; 9 nucleotides line up with TRBD1. There are 16 residues in the CDR3. The V gene's germline CDR1 is MDHEN and CDR2 SYDVKM. Trimming cost V 8 bases and J 7 bases; bases outside gene matches: 18. As DNA, the CDR3 is TGTGCCAGCGCCCCATTGGGGGACAGGGTCGTTACTGAGCAGTACTTC. Protein: CASAPLGDRVVTEQYF.

This chain uses TRBV20-1 with TRBJ2-7; 8 bases agree with TRBD1. After removal of 7 bases from V and 10 bases from J, the junction contained 6 bases not matched to a gene. The CDR3 is 10 amino acids. Germline CDR1 and CDR2: DFQATT and SNEGSKA (reference sequence). For the CDR3, the DNA is TGCAGTGTCCCAGGACAGGGTCAGTACTTC. Translation: CSVPGQGQYF.